Given below is one T cell receptor (beta chain) in context. Assay used: immunoSEQ multiplex PCR; TCRdb lists only in-frame clones, some missing. The sample lists 35,000 or so clones; about 90% were seen once. Germline V gene data show CDR1 as SNHLY and CDR2 as FYNNEI. J was trimmed by 1 base and V by 4 bases; bases with no gene match: 2. The CDR3 has 14 residues. This sample was taken from a study of STAT5B mutations in CD4+ large granular lymphocyte leukemia. The sequenced sample was CD4+ T cells from blood buffy coats. The clonotype was recovered from a human donor in good health. V gene TRBV2 combines with J gene TRBJ2-7, with 9 bases identical to TRBD1. The CDR3, as DNA: TGTGCCAGCAGTGTTGACAGGGGGTCCTACGAGCAGTACTTC. It codes for CASSVDRGSYEQYF.